This T cell receptor beta chain was sequenced during a study of blood T cell repertoires in COVID-19 (dated by TCRdb to 2019 to 2021). Looking at the study overall: Samples covering the acute and convalescent phases of COVID-19 were provided by collaborators in the United States, Italy and Spain. The prospective study material was composed of cDNA or gDNA derived from T cells, B-cell-depleted T cells, or PBMCs. The dataset comprised deeply sampled blood TCRbeta repertoires from subjects exposed to, actively infected with, or recovered from COVID-19. Nearly every sample came with metadata listing a de-identified subject ID, COVID-19 status, age in years and sex. The repertoires were made available in a free public database intended to serve as a resource for research on the immune response to SARS-CoV-2. Where HLA class I and class II types were available, the types were taken from metadata supplied by the sample provider, not from assay-based typing. Samples came from the ongoing ImmuneRACE study (first 160 participants) plus 1,254 subjects from 6 global collaborators. The study at large found these results: Clinical and demographic metadata were provided uncurated, with the amount varying by source and participant.

Participants in the prospective study were aged about 18 to 95 years, lived in 20 to 30 United States geographic areas, and enrolled through a virtual design. In the prospective study, participants were assigned to cohorts based on the clinical history participants reported in a screening survey and a study questionnaire. Exposed participants were defined as having been in contact with someone with a PCR-confirmed or clinician-diagnosed COVID-19 case within 2 weeks of study entry. In the prospective study, whole blood, serum and a nasopharyngeal or oropharyngeal swab were collected from each participant by mobile phlebotomists. Prospective study participants could optionally give additional blood draws and questionnaires over an approximately two-month period. Blood samples from the prospective study were shipped frozen or at room temperature prior to DNA extraction. TCRbeta CDR3 regions were amplified from genomic DNA by means of the immunoSEQ Assay, a bias-controlled multiplex PCR. In the authors' own workflow: The number of nucleated cells in each sample was estimated by amplification of reference gene primers within the assay. Sequence reads were collapsed and filtered to measure the absolute abundance of every unique TCRbeta CDR3 rearrangement. Productive Simpson clonality was computed per sample as the square root of Simpson's diversity index over productive rearrangements. TCRdb limited this immuneACCESS table to in-frame rearrangements with V and J called. A share of clones is missing; checked studies link under half to unresolved V genes, and the rest is unexplained. For V, J and clone size, that table is used; D and trimming come from the DNA. Here the sample has some 320,000 clones; roughly nine tenths occur a single time. The ten largest clones capture approximately 2.9% of the sample.

The CDR3, from cysteine to phenylalanine, totals 15 residues. CDR3 DNA is the only sequence kept; it has 45 bases, read in frame from the first base. CDR1 and CDR2 (SGHAT, FQDESV) derive from the germline V gene (reference sequence). Here V drops 2 bases and J drops 8 bases, and the junction holds 5 bases not matched to any gene. Concerning this clone itself: Its target antigen remains unknown. Base-call qualities are not available, and no considerably larger clone is one nucleotide away.

The chain uses TRBV11-1 and TRBJ2-1, and 11 junctional nucleotides match TRBD2. This clonotype was obtained from a woman aged 50 to 60 who had been exposed to COVID-19. Sequencing used PBMCs or T cells enriched from blood (not recorded which). The DNA is TGTGCCAGCAGCTTAAATAGCGGGGGGGCCGATGAGCAGTTCTTC. Translated, it gives CASSLNSGGADEQFF.